This TCR beta chain was documented in a study of blood T cell repertoires in COVID-19. Study details: The study drew acute and convalescent COVID-19 samples from the United States, Italy and Spain. From T cells, B-cell-depleted T cells, or PBMCs came the material, which was cDNA or gDNA.

Authors' data handling: Reference gene primer amplification gave estimated nucleated cell counts. Measured with immunoSEQ multiplex PCR; TCRdb has only the in-frame clones, and not every one. The V and J calls and clone size come from that table; D and trimming were worked out from the DNA. The sample includes some 160,000 clones, around 89% of them seen just once. This clone was observed a single time. The TCR comes from a man aged 55 to 70 with acute or convalescent COVID-19. Input material: peripheral blood.

In DNA, the CDR3 is TGTGCCAGCGGACAGGTTTATGGCTACACCTTC. Translation: CASGQVYGYTF. The rearrangement links TRBV6-5 to TRBJ1-2; 7 bases are shared with TRBD1. The CDR3 loop spans 11 amino acids. Germline CDR1 and CDR2: MNHEY and SVGAGI. The J segment lost 5 bases and the V segment lost 8 bases, leaving 2 bases of the junction unmatched.